What follows are 18 T cell receptor beta chains derived from one specimen sequenced in a study of regulatory T cells in long-lasting Graves disease. Described time point: newly diagnosed GD, antithyroid drugs for less than 3 months. From PBMCs, RNA was extracted and then used to make the TCR library. For TCR beta, libraries came from iRepertoire HTBI primers and Arm-PCR of CDR3 regions. TCRdb reanalysed the multiplex PCR reads using MiXCR and keeps one entry per CDR3 protein. Of about 540,000 distinct CDR3 sequences listed, about 13% are singletons. A further study also used this sample, focusing on T cells in Graves' hyperthyroidism and ophthalmopathy.

The sequencing used peripheral blood mononuclear cells (PBMCs), collected at new diagnosis, from a patient treated with antithyroid drugs. The receptors were sampled from a man aged 25 to 45 with Graves disease.

The chain is built from TRBV20-1 and TRBJ2-1, with 15 bases fitting TRBD2. The J segment lost 9 bases and the V segment lost 6 bases, leaving 15 bases of the junction unmatched. The germline V gene encodes CDR1 DFQATT and CDR2 SNEGSKA (reference sequence). This CDR3 has 17 amino acids. Here the CDR3 reads CSAPTGGLAGGKGEQFF. In DNA, the CDR3 is TGCAGTGCACCAACGGGGGGACTAGCGGGGGGCAAGGGTGAGCAGTTCTTC.

The rearrangement links TRBV20-1 to TRBJ2-5; 9 nucleotides line up with TRBD2. V trimming: 5 bases; J trimming: 4 bases; junction bases outside the gene matches: 11. The V gene's germline CDR1 is DFQATT and CDR2 SNEGSKA (reference sequence). The CDR3 length is 15 residues. This CDR3 is CSAPDFSGSAETQYF. CDR3 coding DNA: TGCAGTGCTCCAGACTTTAGCGGGAGCGCAGAGACCCAGTACTTC.

A word on this clonotype: A much larger clone differs by one base, so this may be a read error. This chain joins TRBV29-1 and TRBJ2-7; 7 nucleotides line up with TRBD1. Trimming removed 4 bases from V and 5 bases from J; junction bases left unmatched: 11. Germline V gene data show CDR1 as SQVTM and CDR2 as ANQGSEA. CDR3 length: 14 amino acids. The CDR3 nucleotides read TGCAGCGTTGCCTCCGGGACAGACACCAACGAGCAGTACTTC. Amino acid sequence: CSVASGTDTNEQYF.

This clonotype appeared many times. The chain links TRBV20-1 to TRBJ2-5; D ambiguous. The V and J ends lost 0 bases and 5 bases respectively, with 10 bases between them. CDR1 and CDR2 (germline): DFQATT, SNEGSKA (reference sequence). CDR3 size: 13 residues. The CDR3 region is CSARDMVKETQYF. DNA for the CDR3: TGCAGTGCTAGAGATATGGTTAAGGAGACCCAGTACTTC.

The chain joins TRBV5-1 to TRBJ2-6; D is uncertain. This CDR3 has 14 amino acids. Trimming cost V 6 bases and J 2 bases, with 9 bases left between them. Germline CDR1 reads SGHRS; CDR2 reads YFSETQ. The CDR3 nucleotides are TGCGCCAGCAATAGAGACCCTGGGGCCAACGTCCTGACTTTC. This sequence encodes CASNRDPGANVLTF.

The J gene is TRBJ2-1, the V gene TRBV6-4, with 8 bases fitting TRBD2. After removal of 4 bases from V and 4 bases from J, the junction contained 9 bases not matched to a gene. Germline CDR1 is MRHNA and CDR2 is SNTAGT. This CDR3 spans 16 amino acids. DNA of the CDR3: TGTGCCAGCAGTGGTAGTAAACAGCGGGGGTACAATGAGCAGTTCTTC. It codes for CASSGSKQRGYNEQFF.

This clonotype was seen ten or more times. The chain uses TRBV29-1 and TRBJ2-2; 8 positions agree with TRBD2. The CDR3 covers 15 residues. V lost 7 bases to trimming and J lost 0 bases; unmatched junction nucleotides: 7. Germline assignment: CDR1 SQVTM and CDR2 ANQGSEA. The CDR3 DNA sequence: TGCAGCGCTATGACTAGCGACACGAACACCGGGGAGCTGTTTTTT. Translating it yields CSAMTSDTNTGELFF.

This clonotype was found a few times. The V and J genes are TRBV5-4 and TRBJ2-5; D is undetermined. Trimming cost V 5 bases and J 5 bases, with 13 bases left between them. This CDR3 has 13 amino acids. Germline V CDR1 and CDR2: SGHNT, YYREEE (reference sequence). CDR3 protein: CASSLSPRETQYF. The CDR3 DNA sequence: TGTGCCAGCAGTCTTTCCCCTCGTGAGACCCAGTACTTC.

This clonotype was found many times. The J gene is TRBJ2-7, the V gene TRBV10-3; D is unclear. The CDR3 loop spans 14 amino acids. V shed 7 bases and J shed 1 base, with 14 bases lying between them. CDR1 is ENHRY and CDR2 is SYGVKD in the germline V gene. DNA for the CDR3: TGTGCCATCACGGGCGCGGACCTTTCCTACGAGCAGTACTTC. This sequence encodes CAITGADLSYEQYF.

This clonotype was seen ten or more times. V and J are TRBV6-2 or TRBV6-3 and TRBJ1-5, with 8 bases aligning to TRBD1. Germline CDR1 and CDR2: MNHEY and SVGEGT. The CDR3 spans 15 residues. V lost 5 bases and J lost 1; bases outside the gene matches: 4. The CDR3 region has the DNA TGTGCCAGCAGTGGAGGGGACAGGAGCAATCAGCCCCAGCATTTT. Translated, it gives CASSGGDRSNQPQHF.

This clonotype has ten or more counts. The chain couples TRBV6-1 to TRBJ2-5; 10 bases are a match to TRBD1. This CDR3 is 15 amino acids long. Trimming at V came to 6 bases and at J to 6 bases, leaving 10 bases not matched to a gene. Germline CDR1 is MNHNS and CDR2 is SASEGT. The CDR3 loop is CASSPGTGDPKTQYF. CDR3 DNA: TGTGCCAGCAGCCCCGGGACAGGGGATCCGAAGACCCAGTACTTC.

V is TRBV10-3 and J is TRBJ2-2, with D maybe TRBD2 (6 bases). CDR1 is ENHRY, CDR2 SYGVKD, per germline. Trimming took off 2 bases at V and 5 bases at J, with 9 bases between the two ends. The CDR3 covers 14 residues. The CDR3 region has the DNA TGTGCCATCAGTGAGAGGCGGGAAACCGGGGAGCTGTTTTTT. This sequence encodes CAISERRETGELFF.

In this sample, this clonotype turned up many times. The rearrangement links TRBV12-5 to TRBJ2-1; TRBD1 aligns across 8 bases. This CDR3 is built from 14 residues. From germline, CDR1 is LGHNT and CDR2 FRNRAP. V shed 2 bases and J 7 bases; nucleotides not matched to a gene: 4. In DNA form, the CDR3 reads TGTGCTAGTGGTTTGAATACAGGGGGGAATGAGCAGTTCTTC. Its protein product is CASGLNTGGNEQFF.

This clonotype was recorded many times. The genes are TRBV7-2 and TRBJ2-1; weak D call: TRBD2 (6 bases). Trimming left V 6 bases short and J 4 bases short, with 22 bases between. Germline CDR1 is SGHTA and CDR2 is FQGNSA. The CDR3 runs to 17 residues. CDR3 bases: TGTGCCAGCAGACTTAGTTCCGGACTAAGCCTTTACAATGAGCAGTTCTTC. Translating gives CASRLSSGLSLYNEQFF.

The J gene is TRBJ2-7, the V gene TRBV29-1; 7 bases match TRBD2. Germline CDR1 SQVTM, CDR2 ANQGSEA. This CDR3 is built from 14 residues. The V and J ends lost 2 bases and 7 bases, in that order; junction bases with no gene match: 11. The CDR3 loop is CSVELVRLGGEQYF. In DNA form, the CDR3 reads TGCAGCGTTGAACTGGTACGTTTGGGGGGGGAGCAGTACTTC.

Turning to this clonotype: Given a far larger clone just one base away, this is likely a sequencing read error. The chain has TRBV6-9 and TRBJ1-6; D is unclear. Trimming shortened V by 4 bases and J by 0 bases, and 10 bases separated the two germline ends. CDR1 and CDR2 from the germline V gene are MNHGY and SVAAGI. CDR3 size: 16 residues. In DNA form, the CDR3 reads TGTGCCAGCAGTTCAGGACGGAGCTCCTATAATTCACCCCTCCACTTT. Amino acid sequence: CASSSGRSSYNSPLHF.

Note on this clonotype: This may be a read error: a much more frequent sequence differs by one nucleotide. This chain links TRBV11-3 with TRBJ2-1; TRBD2 is a possible D gene (7 bases). The CDR3 has 16 amino acids. CDR1 is SGHNT, CDR2 YENEEA, per germline. CDR3 region: CTSSLGGEGRGNEQFF. The CDR3 bases are TGTACCAGCAGCTTAGGGGGGGAGGGCCGAGGCAATGAGCAGTTCTTC.

This clonotype has ten or more counts. The chain combines TRBV12-3 or TRBV12-4 with TRBJ2-1, with 10 bases identical to TRBD2. CDR3 length equals 15 residues. Trimming removed 8 bases from V and 2 bases from J; junction bases left unmatched: 6. In DNA, the CDR3 is TGTGCCAGCGACGTCACTAGCGGGACCTACAATGAGCAGTTCTTC. Translated, it gives CASDVTSGTYNEQFF.